The clone carrying this TCR beta chain has more than one count but fewer than ten. With V trimmed by 4 bases and J by 1 base, 9 bases remained unmatched. This CDR3 comprises 17 residues. Germline V gene lookup returns CDR1 SGHDT and CDR2 YYEEEE. Data came from immunoSEQ multiplex PCR; TCRdb stores just in-frame clones and leaves some out. The sample yields 40,000 or so clones, around 82% seen once. This specimen comes from a study of blood T cell repertoires in COVID-19. Study at large: Donors in the United States, Italy and Spain gave samples during acute or convalescent COVID-19. Sample material is recorded as cDNA or gDNA derived from T cells, B-cell-depleted T cells, or PBMCs.

The receptor comes from a human donor in a cohort sampled during active COVID-19. Sequenced input: peripheral blood. The chain joins TRBV5-6 to TRBJ2-2, with 8 nucleotides matching TRBD1. The CDR3 DNA sequence: TGTGCCAGCAGCCCCTCGGACAGGGTTAGGAACACCGGGGAGCTGTTTTTT. It encodes CASSPSDRVRNTGELFF.